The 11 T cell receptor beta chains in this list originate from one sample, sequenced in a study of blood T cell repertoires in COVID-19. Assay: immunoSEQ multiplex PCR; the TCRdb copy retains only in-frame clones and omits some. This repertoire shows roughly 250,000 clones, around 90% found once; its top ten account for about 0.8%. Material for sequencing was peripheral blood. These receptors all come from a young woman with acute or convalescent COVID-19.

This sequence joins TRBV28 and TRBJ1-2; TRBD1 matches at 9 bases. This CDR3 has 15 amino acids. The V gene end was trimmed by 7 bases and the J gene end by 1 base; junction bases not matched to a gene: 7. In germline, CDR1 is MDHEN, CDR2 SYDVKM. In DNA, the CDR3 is TGTGCCAGCACCTTAGGACAGGGGCGTAACTATGGCTACACCTTC. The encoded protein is CASTLGQGRNYGYTF.

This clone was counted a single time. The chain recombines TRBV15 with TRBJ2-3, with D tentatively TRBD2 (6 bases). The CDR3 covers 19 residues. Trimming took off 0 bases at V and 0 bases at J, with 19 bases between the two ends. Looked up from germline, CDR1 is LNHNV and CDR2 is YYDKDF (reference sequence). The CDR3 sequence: CATSRDLRPGRGSTDTQYF. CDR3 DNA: TGTGCCACCAGCAGAGATCTCCGTCCCGGGCGGGGTAGCACAGATACGCAGTATTTT. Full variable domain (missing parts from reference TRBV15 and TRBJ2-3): DAMVIQNPRYQVTQFGKPVTLSCSQTLNHNVMYWYQQKSSQAPKLLFHYYDKDFNNEADTPDNFQSRRPNTSFCFLDIRSPGLGDTAMYLCATSRDLRPGRGSTDTQYFGPGTRLTVL.

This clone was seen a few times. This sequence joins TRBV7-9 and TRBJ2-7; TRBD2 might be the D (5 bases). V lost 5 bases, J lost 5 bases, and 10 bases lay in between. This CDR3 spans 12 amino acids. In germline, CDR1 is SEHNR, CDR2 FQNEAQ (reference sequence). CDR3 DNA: TGTGCCAGCAGCATTAGCGCTCACGAGCAGTACTTC. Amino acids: CASSISAHEQYF.

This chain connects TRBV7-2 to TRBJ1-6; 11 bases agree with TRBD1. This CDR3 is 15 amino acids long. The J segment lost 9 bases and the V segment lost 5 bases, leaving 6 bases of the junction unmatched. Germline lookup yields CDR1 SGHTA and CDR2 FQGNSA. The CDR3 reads CASSTGQGAGSPLHF. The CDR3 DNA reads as TGTGCCAGCAGCACCGGACAGGGGGCTGGTTCACCCCTCCACTTT.

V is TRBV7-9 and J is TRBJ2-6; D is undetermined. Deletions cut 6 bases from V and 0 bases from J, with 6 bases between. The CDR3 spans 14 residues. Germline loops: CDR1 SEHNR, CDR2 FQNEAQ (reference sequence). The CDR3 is CASSPPSGANVLTF. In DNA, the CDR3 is TGTGCCAGCAGTCCTCCCTCTGGGGCCAACGTCCTGACTTTC.

The CDR3 coding sequence is TGTGCCAGTAGTATCCGGGTTTCGGGGACTCCTGGAAACACCATATATTTT. Translating it yields CASSIRVSGTPGNTIYF. This rearrangement joins TRBV19 to TRBJ1-3; possible D gene TRBD1, 5 bases. The V end lost 3 bases, the J end lost 2 bases, and 17 bases lay between the germline ends. The CDR3 has 17 residues. CDR1 LNHDA and CDR2 SQIVND come from the germline V gene (reference sequence).

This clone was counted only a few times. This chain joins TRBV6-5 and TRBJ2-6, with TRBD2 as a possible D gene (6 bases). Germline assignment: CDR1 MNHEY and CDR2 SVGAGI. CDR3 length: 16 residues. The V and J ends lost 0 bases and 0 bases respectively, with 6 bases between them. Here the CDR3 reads CASSYSRDSGANVLTF. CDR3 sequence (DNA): TGTGCCAGCAGTTACTCGCGGGACTCTGGGGCCAACGTCCTGACTTTC.

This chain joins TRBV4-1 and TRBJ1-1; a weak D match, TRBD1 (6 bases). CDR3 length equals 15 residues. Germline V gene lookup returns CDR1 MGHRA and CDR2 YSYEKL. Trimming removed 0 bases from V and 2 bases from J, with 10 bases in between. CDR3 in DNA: TGCGCCAGCAGCCAAGATAGGGGGGGCAACACTGAAGCTTTCTTT. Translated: CASSQDRGGNTEAFF.

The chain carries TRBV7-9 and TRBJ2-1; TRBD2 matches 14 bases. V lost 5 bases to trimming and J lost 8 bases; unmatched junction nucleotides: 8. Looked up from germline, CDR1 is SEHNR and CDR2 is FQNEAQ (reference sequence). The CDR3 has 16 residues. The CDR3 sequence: CASSPMGTSGRDEQFF. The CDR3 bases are TGTGCCAGCAGCCCAATGGGGACTAGCGGGAGAGATGAGCAGTTCTTC.

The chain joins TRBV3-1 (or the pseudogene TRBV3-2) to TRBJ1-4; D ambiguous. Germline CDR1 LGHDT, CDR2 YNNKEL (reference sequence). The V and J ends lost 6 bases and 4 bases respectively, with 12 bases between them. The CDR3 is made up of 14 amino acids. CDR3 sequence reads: CASRPPLCNEKLFF. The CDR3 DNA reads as TGTGCCAGCAGGCCCCCACTATGTAATGAAAAACTGTTTTTT.

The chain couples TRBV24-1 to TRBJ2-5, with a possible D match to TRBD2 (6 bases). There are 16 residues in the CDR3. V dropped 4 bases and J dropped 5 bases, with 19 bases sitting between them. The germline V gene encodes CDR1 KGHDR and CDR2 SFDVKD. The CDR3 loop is CATSDSGLTKAETQYF. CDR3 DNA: TGTGCCACCAGTGACTCGGGACTGACTAAAGCGGAGACCCAGTACTTC.